This TCR beta chain was recorded in a study of blood T cells in healthy people across ages. A sample-barcoded 5' primer and a J-beta primer mix were used in a second PCR of roughly 7 to 11 cycles. In TCRdb, the 5' RACE reads were re-called with MiXCR into one record per CDR3 protein. The table includes roughly 1,700,000 distinct CDR3 sequences, roughly 30% detected once. With each sample, at least 5 micrograms of total RNA were extracted. The length of the CDR3 is 15 residues. CDR1 and CDR2 from the germline V gene are SGHKS and YYEKEE (reference sequence). V was pared by 0 bases and J by 3 bases, with 10 bases between.

Source material: blood. The TCR originated in a woman aged 25 to 39 in good health. The J gene is TRBJ1-5, the V gene TRBV5-5, with no clear D. The CDR3 loop reads CASSLAQQPNQPQHF. CDR3 bases: TGTGCCAGCAGCTTGGCCCAGCAACCCAATCAGCCCCAGCATTTT.